Listed here is a single T cell receptor (beta chain). The antigen is not known. The entry originates in a study of T cell responses to AZD1222 COVID-19 vaccine. Looking at the study overall: Second-dose intervals near 4 or 12 weeks were combined.

CDR3 size: 14 residues. The V gene lost 0 bases and the J gene lost 1 base, with 7 bases spanning the gap. Germline V lookup: CDR1 SGHTA, CDR2 FQGNSA. The study, taken as a whole, reports: In the spike-specific TCR repertoire, nearly half reportedly target unmutated variant regions. Two doses of AZD1222 preceded a rise in Spike-specific TCR breadth and depth. Sampling captured repertoires only after the peak T cell response.

TCRdb's copy holds only in-frame clones and misses some; the assay was immunoSEQ multiplex PCR. The sample holds approximately 110,000 clones, approximately 90% seen once. The sequencing used peripheral blood, collected on day 0 of AZD1222 vaccination. The sequence came from an adult in good health. The chain has TRBV7-2 and TRBJ2-7; tentative D call: TRBD1 (5 bases). The CDR3: CASSLAAGSYEQYF. CDR3 DNA: TGTGCCAGCAGCTTAGCGGCAGGGTCCTACGAGCAGTACTTC.